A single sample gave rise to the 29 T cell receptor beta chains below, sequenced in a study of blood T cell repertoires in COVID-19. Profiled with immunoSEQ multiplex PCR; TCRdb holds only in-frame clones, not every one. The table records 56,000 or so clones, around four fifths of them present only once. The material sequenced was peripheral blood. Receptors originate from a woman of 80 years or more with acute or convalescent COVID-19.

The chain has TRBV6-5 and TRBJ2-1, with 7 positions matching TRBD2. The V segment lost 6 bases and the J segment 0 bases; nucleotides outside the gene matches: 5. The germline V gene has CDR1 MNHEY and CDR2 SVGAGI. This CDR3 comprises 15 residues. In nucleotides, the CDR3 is TGTGCCAGCAGAGACACTAGCGCCTCCTACAATGAGCAGTTCTTC. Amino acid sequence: CASRDTSASYNEQFF.

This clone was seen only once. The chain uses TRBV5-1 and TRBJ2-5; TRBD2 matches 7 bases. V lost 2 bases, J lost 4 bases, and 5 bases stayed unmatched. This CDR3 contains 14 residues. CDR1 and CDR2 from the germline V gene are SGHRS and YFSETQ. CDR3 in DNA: TGCGCCAGCAGCTTAGACGGGGGGAGAGAGACCCAGTACTTC. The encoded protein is CASSLDGGRETQYF.

CDR3 nucleotides: TGTGCCAGCAGTGAAAGGACAGAGAATTCACCCCTCCACTTT. Encoded protein: CASSERTENSPLHF. J is TRBJ1-6 and V is TRBV6-1; D perhaps matches TRBD1 (6 bases). This CDR3 comprises 14 residues. Germline V gene sequence: CDR1 MNHNS, CDR2 SASEGT. Between the trimmed V and J ends, which lost 2 bases and 7 bases, there was a span of 9 bases.

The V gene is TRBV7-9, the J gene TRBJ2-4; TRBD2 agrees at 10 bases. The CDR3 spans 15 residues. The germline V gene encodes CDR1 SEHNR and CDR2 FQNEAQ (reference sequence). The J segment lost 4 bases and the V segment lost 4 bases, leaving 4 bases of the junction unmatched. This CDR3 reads CASSSEGLAKNIQYF. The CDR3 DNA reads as TGTGCCAGCAGCTCCGAGGGACTAGCGAAAAACATTCAGTACTTC.

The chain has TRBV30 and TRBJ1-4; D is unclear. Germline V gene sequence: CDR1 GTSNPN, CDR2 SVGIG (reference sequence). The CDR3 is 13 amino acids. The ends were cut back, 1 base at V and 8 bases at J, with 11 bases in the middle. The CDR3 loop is CAWSGSPLEKLFF. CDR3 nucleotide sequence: TGTGCCTGGAGTGGGAGTCCGTTGGAAAAACTGTTTTTT.

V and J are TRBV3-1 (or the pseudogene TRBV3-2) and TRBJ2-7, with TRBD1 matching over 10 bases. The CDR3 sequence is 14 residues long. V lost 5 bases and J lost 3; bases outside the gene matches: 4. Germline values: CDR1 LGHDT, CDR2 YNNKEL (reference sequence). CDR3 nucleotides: TGTGCCAGCAGCGGCCGGGACAGGGGCTACGAGCAGTACTTC. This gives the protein CASSGRDRGYEQYF.

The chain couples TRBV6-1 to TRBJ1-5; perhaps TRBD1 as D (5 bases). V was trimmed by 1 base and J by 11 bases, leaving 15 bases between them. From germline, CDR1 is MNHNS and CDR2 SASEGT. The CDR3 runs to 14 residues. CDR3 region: CASSEEIGTRAQHF. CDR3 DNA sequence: TGTGCCAGCAGTGAAGAGATCGGGACTAGGGCCCAGCATTTT.

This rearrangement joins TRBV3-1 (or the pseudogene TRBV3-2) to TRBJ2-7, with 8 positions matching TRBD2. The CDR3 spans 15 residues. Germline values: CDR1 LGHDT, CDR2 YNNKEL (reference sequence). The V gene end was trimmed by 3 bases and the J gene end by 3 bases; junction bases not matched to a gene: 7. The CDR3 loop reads CASSQAGLASYEQYF. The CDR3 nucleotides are TGTGCCAGCAGCCAGGCTGGACTAGCTAGCTACGAGCAGTACTTC.

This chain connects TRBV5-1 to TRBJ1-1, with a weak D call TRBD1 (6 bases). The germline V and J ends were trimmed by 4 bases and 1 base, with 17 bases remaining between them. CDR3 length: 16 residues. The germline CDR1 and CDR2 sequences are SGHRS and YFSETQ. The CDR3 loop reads CASSHLFGQQNTEAFF. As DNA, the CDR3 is TGCGCCAGCAGCCACCTCTTTGGACAGCAGAACACTGAAGCTTTCTTT.

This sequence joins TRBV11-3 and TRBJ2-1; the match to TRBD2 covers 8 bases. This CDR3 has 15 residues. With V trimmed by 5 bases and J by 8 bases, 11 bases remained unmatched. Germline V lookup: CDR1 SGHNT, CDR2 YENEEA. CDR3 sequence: CASSRARGGHHEQFF. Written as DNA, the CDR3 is TGTGCCAGCAGCCGGGCTCGGGGGGGCCACCATGAGCAGTTCTTC.

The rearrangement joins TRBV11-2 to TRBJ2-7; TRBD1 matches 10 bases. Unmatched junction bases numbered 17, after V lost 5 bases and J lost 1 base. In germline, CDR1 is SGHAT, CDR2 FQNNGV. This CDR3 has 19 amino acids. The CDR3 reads CASSPSPGTGDGSSYEQYF. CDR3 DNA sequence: TGTGCCAGCAGCCCCAGTCCCGGGACAGGGGACGGTAGTTCCTACGAGCAGTACTTC. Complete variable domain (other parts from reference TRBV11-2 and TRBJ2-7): EAGVAQSPRYKIIEKRQSVAFWCNPISGHATLYWYQQILGQGPKLLIQFQNNGVVDDSQLPKDRFSAERLKGVDSTLKIQPAKLEDSAVYLCASSPSPGTGDGSSYEQYFGPGTRLTVT.

In nucleotides, the CDR3 is TGTGCCAGCAGCCCCACCAGGGGGCGTCGCGAAAAACTGTTTTTT. It encodes CASSPTRGRREKLFF. The chain carries TRBV7-9 and TRBJ1-4, with TRBD1 matching 8 bases. The CDR3 runs 15 residues. From germline, CDR1 is SEHNR and CDR2 FQNEAQ (reference sequence). V was pared by 5 bases and J by 8 bases, with 10 bases of the junction left unmatched. The entire variable domain, with the rest obtained from reference TRBV7-9 and TRBJ1-4, is as follows: DTGVSQNPRHKITKRGQNVTFRCDPISEHNRLYWYRQTLGQGPEFLTYFQNEAQLEKSRLLSDRFSAERPKGSFSTLEIQRTEQGDSAMYLCASSPTRGRREKLFFGSGTQLSVL.

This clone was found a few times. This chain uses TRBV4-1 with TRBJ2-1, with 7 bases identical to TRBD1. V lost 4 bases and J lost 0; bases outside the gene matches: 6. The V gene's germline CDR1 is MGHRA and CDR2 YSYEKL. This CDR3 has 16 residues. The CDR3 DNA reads TGCGCCAGCAGCCCCGGGACAGAGAGCTCCTACAATGAGCAGTTCTTC. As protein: CASSPGTESSYNEQFF.

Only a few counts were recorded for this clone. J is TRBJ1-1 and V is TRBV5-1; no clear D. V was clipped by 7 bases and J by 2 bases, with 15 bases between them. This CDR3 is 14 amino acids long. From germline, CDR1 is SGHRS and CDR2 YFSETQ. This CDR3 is CASRKEGLNTEAFF. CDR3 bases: TGCGCCAGCCGGAAAGAGGGCCTAAACACTGAAGCTTTCTTT.

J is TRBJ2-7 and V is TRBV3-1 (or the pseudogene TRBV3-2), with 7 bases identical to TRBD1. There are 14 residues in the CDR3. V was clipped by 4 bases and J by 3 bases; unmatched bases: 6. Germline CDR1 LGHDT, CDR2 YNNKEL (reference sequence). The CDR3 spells CASSLQTGIYEQYF. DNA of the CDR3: TGTGCCAGCAGCCTCCAGACAGGGATCTACGAGCAGTACTTC.

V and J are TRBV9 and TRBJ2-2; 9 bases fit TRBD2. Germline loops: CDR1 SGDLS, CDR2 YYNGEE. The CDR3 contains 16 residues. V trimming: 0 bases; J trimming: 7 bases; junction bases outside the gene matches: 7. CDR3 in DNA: TGTGCCAGCAGCGTAGTCGGCGGGGGGGCCGTCGGGGAGCTGTTTTTT. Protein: CASSVVGGGAVGELFF. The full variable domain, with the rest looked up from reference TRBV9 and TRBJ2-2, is DSGVTQTPKHLITATGQRVTLRCSPRSGDLSVYWYQQSLDQGLQFLIQYYNGEERAKGNILERFSAQQFPDLHSELNLSSLELGDSALYFCASSVVGGGAVGELFFGEGSRLTVL.

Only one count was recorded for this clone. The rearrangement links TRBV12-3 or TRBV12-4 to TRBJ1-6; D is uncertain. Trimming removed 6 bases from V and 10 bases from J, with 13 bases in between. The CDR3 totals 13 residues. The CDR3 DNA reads TGTGCCAGCAGCCGGGATTCTTTCTCACCCCTCCACTTT. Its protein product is CASSRDSFSPLHF.

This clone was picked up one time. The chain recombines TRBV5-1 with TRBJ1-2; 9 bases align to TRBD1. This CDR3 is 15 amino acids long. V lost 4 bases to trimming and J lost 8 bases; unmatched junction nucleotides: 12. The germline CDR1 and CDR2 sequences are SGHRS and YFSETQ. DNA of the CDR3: TGCGCCAGCAGCCAAGGGACAGGGCAAGGAGAAGGCTACACCTTC. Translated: CASSQGTGQGEGYTF.

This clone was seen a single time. Here the CDR3 reads CASSYSWDFNYGYTF. In DNA form, the CDR3 reads TGTGCCAGCAGTTACTCTTGGGACTTTAACTATGGCTACACCTTC. J is TRBJ1-2 and V is TRBV6-5; possibly TRBD1 for D (5 bases). Trimming left V 0 bases short and J 1 base short, with 9 bases between. The CDR3 runs to 15 residues. From germline, CDR1 is MNHEY and CDR2 SVGAGI.

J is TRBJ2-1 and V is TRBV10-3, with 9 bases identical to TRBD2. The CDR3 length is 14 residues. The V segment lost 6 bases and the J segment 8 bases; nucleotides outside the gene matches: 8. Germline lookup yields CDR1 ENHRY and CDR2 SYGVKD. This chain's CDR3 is CAISRLAVADEQFF. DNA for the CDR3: TGTGCCATCAGCAGACTAGCGGTCGCGGATGAGCAGTTCTTC.

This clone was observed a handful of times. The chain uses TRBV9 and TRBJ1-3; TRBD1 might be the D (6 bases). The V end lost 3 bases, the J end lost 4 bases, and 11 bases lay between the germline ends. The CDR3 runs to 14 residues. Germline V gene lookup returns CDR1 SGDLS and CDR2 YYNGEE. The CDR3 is CASSAQGYGNTIYF. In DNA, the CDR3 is TGTGCCAGCAGCGCCCAGGGGTACGGAAACACCATATATTTT.

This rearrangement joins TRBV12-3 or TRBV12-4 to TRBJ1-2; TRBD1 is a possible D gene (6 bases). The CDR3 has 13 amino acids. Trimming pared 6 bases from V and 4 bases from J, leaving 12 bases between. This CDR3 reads CASSVGGAYGYTF. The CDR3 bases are TGTGCCAGCAGCGTTGGGGGGGCCTATGGCTACACCTTC.

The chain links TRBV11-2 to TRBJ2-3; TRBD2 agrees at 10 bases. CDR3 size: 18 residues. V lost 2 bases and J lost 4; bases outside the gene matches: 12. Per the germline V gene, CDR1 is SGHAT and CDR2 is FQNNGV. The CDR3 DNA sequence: TGTGCCAGCAGCTTAAGGCCCCAGCTAGCGGGGGAGGCAGATACGCAGTATTTT. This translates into CASSLRPQLAGEADTQYF. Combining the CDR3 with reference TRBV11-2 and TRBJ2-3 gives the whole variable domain EAGVAQSPRYKIIEKRQSVAFWCNPISGHATLYWYQQILGQGPKLLIQFQNNGVVDDSQLPKDRFSAERLKGVDSTLKIQPAKLEDSAVYLCASSLRPQLAGEADTQYFGPGTRLTVL.

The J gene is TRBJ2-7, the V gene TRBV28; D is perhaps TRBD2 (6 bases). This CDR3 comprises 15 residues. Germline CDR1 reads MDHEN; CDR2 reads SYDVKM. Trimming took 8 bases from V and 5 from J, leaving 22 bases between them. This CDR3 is CASSPGGALMDEQYF. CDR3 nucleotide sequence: TGTGCCAGCTCACCGGGCGGGGCTCTTATGGACGAGCAGTACTTC. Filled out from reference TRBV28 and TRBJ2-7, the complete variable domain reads DVKVTQSSRYLVKRTGEKVFLECVQDMDHENMFWYRQDPGLGLRLIYFSYDVKMKEKGDIPEGYSVSREKKERFSLILESASTNQTSMYLCASSPGGALMDEQYFGPGTRLTVT.

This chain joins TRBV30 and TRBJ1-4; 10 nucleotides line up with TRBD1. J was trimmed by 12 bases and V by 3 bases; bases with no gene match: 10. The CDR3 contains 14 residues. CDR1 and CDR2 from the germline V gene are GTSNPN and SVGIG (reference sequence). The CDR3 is CAWRGQGVGGELFF. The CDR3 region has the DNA TGTGCCTGGAGAGGACAGGGGGTTGGTGGGGAACTGTTTTTT.

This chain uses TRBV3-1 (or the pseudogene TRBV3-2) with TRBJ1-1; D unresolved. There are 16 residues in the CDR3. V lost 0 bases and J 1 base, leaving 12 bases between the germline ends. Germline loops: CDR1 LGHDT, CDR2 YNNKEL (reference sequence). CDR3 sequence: CASSQDRSRGNTEAFF. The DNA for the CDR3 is TGTGCCAGCAGCCAAGATCGAAGCCGTGGGAACACTGAAGCTTTCTTT.

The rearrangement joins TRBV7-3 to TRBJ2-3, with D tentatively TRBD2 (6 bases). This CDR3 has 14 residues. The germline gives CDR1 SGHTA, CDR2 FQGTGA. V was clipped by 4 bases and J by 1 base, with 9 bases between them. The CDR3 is CASSSSVGTDTQYF. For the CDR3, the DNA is TGTGCCAGCAGCTCTAGCGTCGGCACAGATACGCAGTATTTT.

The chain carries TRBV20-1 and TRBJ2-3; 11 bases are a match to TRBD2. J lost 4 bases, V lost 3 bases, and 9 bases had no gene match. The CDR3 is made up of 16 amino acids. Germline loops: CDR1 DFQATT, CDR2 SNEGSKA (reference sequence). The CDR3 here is CSASVAGGPWADTQYF. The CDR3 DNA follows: TGCAGTGCTAGTGTAGCGGGGGGGCCCTGGGCAGATACGCAGTATTTT.

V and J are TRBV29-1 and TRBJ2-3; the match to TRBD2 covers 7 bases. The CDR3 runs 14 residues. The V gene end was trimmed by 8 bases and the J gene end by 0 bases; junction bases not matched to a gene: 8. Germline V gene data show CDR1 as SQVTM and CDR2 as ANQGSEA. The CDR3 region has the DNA TGCAGCTCCCCGGCGGGGGAGAGCACAGATACGCAGTATTTT. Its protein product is CSSPAGESTDTQYF.